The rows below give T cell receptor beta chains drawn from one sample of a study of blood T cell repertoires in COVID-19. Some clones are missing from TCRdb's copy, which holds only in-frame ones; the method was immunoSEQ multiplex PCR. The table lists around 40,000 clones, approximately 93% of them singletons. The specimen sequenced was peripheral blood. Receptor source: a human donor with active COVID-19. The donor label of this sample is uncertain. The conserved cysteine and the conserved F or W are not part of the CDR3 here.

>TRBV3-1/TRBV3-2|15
ASSQSSSETRSYEQY
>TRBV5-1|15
ASSLWTGPTMNTEAF
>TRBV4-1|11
ASSNRESTEAF
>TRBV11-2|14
ASSPSGGSSYNEQF
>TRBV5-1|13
ASSLRETTLGEQY
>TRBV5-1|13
ASSRSGRDTGELF
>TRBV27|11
ASGRTGTYEQY
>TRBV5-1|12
ASSLGRGEDGYT
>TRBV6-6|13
ASSYRGQNNSPLH
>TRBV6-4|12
ATRRDSLVGPQH
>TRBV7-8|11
ASGRDSNSPLH